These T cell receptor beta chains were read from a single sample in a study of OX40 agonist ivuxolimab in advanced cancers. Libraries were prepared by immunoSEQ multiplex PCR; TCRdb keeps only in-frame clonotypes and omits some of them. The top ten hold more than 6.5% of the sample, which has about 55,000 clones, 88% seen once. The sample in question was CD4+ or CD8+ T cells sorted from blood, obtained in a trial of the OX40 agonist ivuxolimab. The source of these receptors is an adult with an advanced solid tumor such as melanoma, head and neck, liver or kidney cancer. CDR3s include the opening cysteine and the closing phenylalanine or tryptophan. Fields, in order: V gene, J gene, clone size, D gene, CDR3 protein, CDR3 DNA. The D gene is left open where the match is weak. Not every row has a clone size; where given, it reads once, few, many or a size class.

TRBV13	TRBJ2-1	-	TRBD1	CASTSGGEQFF	TGTGCCAGCACCTCAGGGGGTGAGCAGTTCTTC
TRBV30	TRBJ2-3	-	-	CAWSAGQSTDTQYF	TGTGCCTGGAGTGCCGGACAAAGCACAGATACGCAGTATTTT
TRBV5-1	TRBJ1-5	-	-	CASSLGRQPNQPQHF	TGCGCCAGCAGCTTGGGACGTCAACCCAATCAGCCCCAGCATTTT
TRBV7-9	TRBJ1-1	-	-	CASDPRAMNTEAFF	TGTGCCAGCGACCCTAGGGCAATGAACACTGAAGCTTTCTTT
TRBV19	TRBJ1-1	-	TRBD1	CASSKRTGGLNTEAFF	TGTGCCAGTAGTAAGAGGACAGGGGGCTTGAACACTGAAGCTTTCTTT
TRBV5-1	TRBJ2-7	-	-	CASRSREQSYEQYF	TGCGCCAGCAGATCCAGGGAACAGTCCTACGAGCAGTACTTC
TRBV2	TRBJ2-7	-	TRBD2	CASRGGSYEQYF	TGTGCCAGCCGCGGGGGATCCTACGAGCAGTACTTC
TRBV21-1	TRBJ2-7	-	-	CASSKLGSGGYEQYF	TGTGCCAGCAGCAAACTGGGCAGCGGGGGGTACGAGCAGTACTTC
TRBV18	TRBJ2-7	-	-	CASSLKGDEQYF	TGTGCCAGCTCTCTAAAGGGGGACGAGCAGTACTTC
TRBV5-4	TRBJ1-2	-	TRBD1	CASSKIGTGDNSYGYTF	TGTGCCAGCAGCAAAATCGGGACAGGGGACAACTCCTATGGCTACACCTTC
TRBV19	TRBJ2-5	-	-	CASRAPGSQETQYF	TGTGCCAGTAGAGCCCCGGGCTCACAAGAGACCCAGTACTTC
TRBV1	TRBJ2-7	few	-	CTSSQPYEQYF	TGCACCAGCAGCCAGCCTTACGAGCAGTACTTC
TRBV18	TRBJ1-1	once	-	CASSPPGQSNTEAFF	TGTGCCAGCTCACCACCGGGACAATCGAACACTGAAGCTTTCTTT
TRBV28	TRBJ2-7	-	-	CASSFFSLGRNGGDEQYF	TGTGCCAGCAGTTTTTTTTCTTTGGGTCGGAACGGCGGAGACGAGCAGTACTTC
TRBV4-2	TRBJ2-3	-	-	CASSQDSALASSTDTQYF	TGTGCCAGCAGCCAAGATTCGGCCCTAGCGTCTAGCACAGATACGCAGTATTTT
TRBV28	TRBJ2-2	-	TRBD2	CASSLWASGNTGELFF	TGTGCCAGCAGTTTATGGGCTAGCGGGAACACCGGGGAGCTGTTTTTT
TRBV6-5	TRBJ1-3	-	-	CASSSTTLGAGNTIYF	TGTGCCAGCAGTTCCACGACACTGGGGGCGGGAAACACCATATATTTT